The text below deals with one T cell receptor (beta chain). Donors in Cohort 3 counted as recovered after two negative PCRs, clearance, or symptom resolution. Germline CDR1 and CDR2: LNHDA and SQIVND (reference sequence). The V and J ends lost 6 bases and 2 bases, in that order; junction bases with no gene match: 13. The CDR3 sequence is 17 residues long. This sample stems from a study of blood T cell repertoires in COVID-19. Using immunoSEQ multiplex PCR, the repertoire was profiled, and TCRdb retains in-frame clones only, with some absent. The sample contains roughly 190,000 clones, roughly 87% of which appear only once.

Sequenced material: PBMCs or T cells enriched from blood (not recorded which). The TCR originated in a woman between 25 and 40 years old who had recovered from COVID-19. The rearrangement links TRBV19 to TRBJ2-1; 7 nucleotides line up with TRBD2. The CDR3 spells CASSDTQFSGPYNEQFF. In nucleotides, the CDR3 is TGTGCCAGTAGCGACACCCAATTTAGCGGGCCCTACAATGAGCAGTTCTTC.